These 17 T cell receptor beta chains originate from one sample sequenced in a study of prognosis after radiotherapy for stage I lung cancer. Using two-round multiplex PCR, the authors amplified TCR beta CDR3 from genomic DNA. Initially, in first-round PCR, primers specific to each TRBV and TRBJ gene were used. TCRdb processed the multiplex PCR reads anew with MiXCR; each CDR3 protein has one entry. The data hold under 20,000 distinct CDR3 sequences, with about 44% observed a single time. The source material was PBMCs, sampled before or after stereotactic body radiation therapy (not recorded which). The receptors derive from a donor of 50 years or more with non-small cell lung cancer.

This clonotype has a count of ten or more. Since a much larger clone is just one base distant, this may be a read error. The rearrangement uses TRBV7-6 and TRBJ2-7, with 14 bases that match TRBD2. CDR1 and CDR2 from the germline V gene are SGHVS and FNYEAQ. This CDR3 comprises 16 residues. V lost 7 bases, J lost 6 bases, and 11 bases stayed unmatched. The CDR3 coding sequence is TGTGCCAGCATCCCCCCGGGACTAGCGGGAGCGGTCGAGCAGTACTTC. Amino acid sequence: CASIPPGLAGAVEQYF.

In the case of this clonotype: It is likely a read error: a sequence one base away is far more abundant. The chain uses TRBV6-2 or TRBV6-3 and TRBJ1-2, with D unclear. The CDR3 extends over 12 amino acids. Germline loops: CDR1 MNHEY, CDR2 SVGEGT. The V and J ends lost 10 bases and 4 bases respectively, with 13 bases between them. CDR3 in amino acids: CAMTAAFYGYTF. The CDR3 coding sequence is TGTGCCATGACGGCAGCCTTCTATGGCTACACCTTC.

This clonotype was counted at least ten times. The rearrangement uses TRBV20-1 and TRBJ2-7; 9 bases align to TRBD1. The V segment lost 7 bases and the J segment 5 bases; nucleotides outside the gene matches: 6. Germline V lookup: CDR1 DFQATT, CDR2 SNEGSKA (reference sequence). The CDR3 sequence is 12 residues long. CDR3 nucleotides: TGCAGTGTGGGACAGGGAACCGACGAGCAGTACTTC. Translation: CSVGQGTDEQYF.

This clonotype turned up a few times. A much larger clone differs by one base, so this may be a read error. The J gene is TRBJ2-1, the V gene TRBV6-2 or TRBV6-3; D assignment may be TRBD1 or TRBD2 (5 bases each). Germline loops: CDR1 MNHEY, CDR2 SVGEGT. Trimming took 6 bases from V and 6 from J, leaving 24 bases between them. The CDR3 runs 17 residues. In nucleotides, the CDR3 is TGTGCCAGCAGCGGAAGGGACGTCCTATTATCGTTCAATGAGCAGTTCTTC. It encodes CASSGRDVLLSFNEQFF.

Worth noting for this clonotype: A much larger clonotype is one base distant, so this may be a read error. V usage is TRBV4-2 and J usage is TRBJ2-7; the D gene is possibly TRBD1 (6 bases). Per the germline V gene, CDR1 is LGHNA and CDR2 is YNFKEQ. The length of the CDR3 is 13 residues. The CDR3 reads CSSSQEQGNEQYF. In nucleotides, the CDR3 is TGTTCCAGCAGCCAGGAACAGGGTAACGAGCAGTACTTC.

This clonotype has a count of ten or more. The DNA of the CDR3 is TGTGCCAGCAGTTACTCGAGGGGGGATACGCAGTATTTT. Translation gives CASSYSRGDTQYF. The V call is TRBV6-6, the J call TRBJ2-3; D possibly corresponds to TRBD1 (6 bases). The CDR3 runs 13 residues. The V gene's germline CDR1 is MNHNY and CDR2 SVGAGI (reference sequence). Trimming removed 0 bases from V and 6 bases from J, with 7 bases in between.

This chain connects TRBV28 to TRBJ2-7, with D maybe TRBD2 (5 bases). CDR3 length equals 15 residues. Germline CDR1 MDHEN, CDR2 SYDVKM. With 6 bases removed from V and 0 bases from J, the gap between germline ends came to 15 bases. The CDR3 spells CASSVSSGSSYEQYF. CDR3 DNA sequence: TGTGCCAGCAGCGTATCGTCGGGAAGCTCCTACGAGCAGTACTTC.

This clonotype was counted a few times. The rearrangement joins TRBV6-5 to TRBJ1-1; D uncertain. The CDR3 is made up of 16 amino acids. Trimming pared 2 bases from V and 7 bases from J, leaving 20 bases between. Looked up from germline, CDR1 is MNHEY and CDR2 is SVGAGI. CDR3 nucleotide sequence: TGTGCCAGCAGTTACAGTGGCATGGGAGTCTCCCTTGAAGCTTTCTTT. Protein: CASSYSGMGVSLEAFF.

The chain uses TRBV30 and TRBJ1-5, with 8 bases identical to TRBD1. Trimming at V came to 7 bases and at J to 0 bases, leaving 5 bases not matched to a gene. This CDR3 is built from 14 residues. Germline CDR1 GTSNPN, CDR2 SVGIG (reference sequence). CDR3 sequence reads: CALRGQASNQPQHF. CDR3 bases: TGTGCCTTAAGGGGACAGGCTAGCAATCAGCCCCAGCATTTT.

The rearrangement uses TRBV7-3 and TRBJ2-2; D remains unclear. The CDR3 covers 15 residues. The germline gives CDR1 SGHTA, CDR2 FQGTGA. V was shortened by 2 bases and J by 10 bases, with 17 bases between the two germline ends. The DNA of the CDR3 is TGTGCCAGCAGCTTAGACGGGCTGAACACTGTGGAGCTGTTTTTT. Its protein is CASSLDGLNTVELFF.

The chain has TRBV7-9 and TRBJ1-2, with 8 bases identical to TRBD1. V trimming: 2 bases; J trimming: 8 bases; junction bases outside the gene matches: 4. Per the germline V gene, CDR1 is SEHNR and CDR2 is FQNEAQ (reference sequence). The CDR3 has 13 amino acids. CDR3 bases: TGTGCCAGCAGCTTATTGACAGGGGAGGGCTACACCTTC. It translates to CASSLLTGEGYTF.

This clonotype has ten or more counts. The J gene is TRBJ2-7, the V gene TRBV10-2, with D possibly being TRBD1 (5 bases). From germline, CDR1 is WSHSY and CDR2 SAAADI. The CDR3 runs 14 residues. The ends were cut back, 4 bases at V and 2 bases at J, with 12 bases in the middle. CDR3 nucleotides: TGCGCCAGCAGTGTTTTGCAGACAGCCTACGAGCAGTACTTC. Translated: CASSVLQTAYEQYF.

This clonotype is medium-sized (0.01 to 0.1%). The chain uses TRBV6-1 and TRBJ1-6; D not certain. The V and J ends lost 3 bases and 6 bases respectively, with 9 bases between them. CDR3 length: 14 amino acids. The germline CDR1 and CDR2 sequences are MNHNS and SASEGT. The CDR3 is CASSDYTSNSPLHF. As DNA, the CDR3 is TGTGCCAGCAGTGATTACACATCTAATTCACCCCTCCACTTT.

By sample share, this clonotype is medium-sized. The chain is built from TRBV6-4 and TRBJ1-2; TRBD1 matches 7 bases. V shed 5 bases, J shed 6 bases, and the junction held 12 bases outside the gene matches. This CDR3 comprises 15 residues. Germline values: CDR1 MRHNA, CDR2 SNTAGT. CDR3 bases: TGTGCCAGCAGTTACAGCAGGGGGACAATACATGGCTACACCTTC. Its protein product is CASSYSRGTIHGYTF.

The V gene is TRBV7-9, the J gene TRBJ2-7; weak D call: TRBD2 (5 bases). Between the trimmed V and J ends, which lost 4 bases and 5 bases, there was a span of 9 bases. Germline V gives CDR1 SEHNR, CDR2 FQNEAQ (reference sequence). The CDR3 totals 12 residues. The CDR3 region has the DNA TGTGCCAGCAGCTCGGACGGGGACGAGCAGTACTTC. Protein: CASSSDGDEQYF.

There are a few counts of this clonotype. A clone one base away is much larger, so this may be a read error. The chain carries TRBV5-6 and TRBJ2-7; TRBD1 aligns across 9 bases. The CDR3 covers 16 residues. CDR1 is SGHDT, CDR2 YYEEEE, per germline. The CDR3 loop is CAISLGAGTGSYEQYF. The DNA for the CDR3 is TGTGCCATCAGCTTGGGGGCCGGGACAGGGTCCTACGAGCAGTACTTC. The full variable domain, rest sourced from reference TRBV5-6 and TRBJ2-7, is DAGVTQSPTHLIKTRGQQVTLRCSPKSGHDTVSWYQQALGQGPQFIFQYYEEEERQRGNFPDRFSGHQFPNYSSELNVNALLLGDSALYLCAISLGAGTGSYEQYFGPGTRLTVT.

A note on this clonotype: A much larger clone lies one base from this, so it may be a read error. The chain uses TRBV18 and TRBJ1-5, with D perhaps matching TRBD1 (5 bases). CDR3 length: 16 amino acids. Germline V gives CDR1 KGHSH, CDR2 LQKENI. The CDR3 region has the DNA TGTGCCAGCTCACCATTCAGGGCCGGGAGTAATCAGCTCCAGCATTTT. Protein product: CASSPFRAGSNQLQHF.